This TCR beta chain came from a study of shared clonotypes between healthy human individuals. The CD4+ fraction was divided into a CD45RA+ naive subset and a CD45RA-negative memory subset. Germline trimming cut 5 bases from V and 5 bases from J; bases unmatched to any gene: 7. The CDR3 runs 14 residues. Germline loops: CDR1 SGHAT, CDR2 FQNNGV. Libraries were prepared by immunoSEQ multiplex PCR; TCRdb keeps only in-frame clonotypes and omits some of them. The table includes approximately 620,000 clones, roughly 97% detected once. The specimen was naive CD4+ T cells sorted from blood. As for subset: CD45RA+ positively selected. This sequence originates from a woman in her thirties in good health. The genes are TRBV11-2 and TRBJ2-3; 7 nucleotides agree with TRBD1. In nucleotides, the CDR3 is TGTGCCAGCAGCGCCCGGGCAGGGGGAGATACGCAGTATTTT. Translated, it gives CASSARAGGDTQYF. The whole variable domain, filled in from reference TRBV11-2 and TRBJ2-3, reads EAGVAQSPRYKIIEKRQSVAFWCNPISGHATLYWYQQILGQGPKLLIQFQNNGVVDDSQLPKDRFSAERLKGVDSTLKIQPAKLEDSAVYLCASSARAGGDTQYFGPGTRLTVL.